This entry concerns a single TCR beta chain. In the authors' methods: The assay estimated nucleated cells by amplifying reference gene primers. The protocol was immunoSEQ multiplex PCR, while the TCRdb copy is restricted to in-frame clones and leaves out a portion. The V and J calls and clone size are taken from that table; D and trimming were inferred from the DNA. The sample shows just over 80,000 clones, under 80% of them seen only once. This CDR3 region has 15 residues. Per germline, CDR1 SGHRS and CDR2 YFSETQ. V gave up 4 bases and J gave up 7 bases; unmatched junction bases: 7. This entry comes from a study of blood T cell repertoires in COVID-19. On the study more broadly: PBMCs, B-cell-depleted T cells, or T cells provided the cDNA or gDNA that made up the material.

This TCR derives from a woman older than 75 with active or convalescent COVID-19. This rearrangement joins TRBV5-1 to TRBJ2-2; 10 nucleotides line up with TRBD1. Sequenced input: peripheral blood. Here the CDR3 reads CASSQRQGADGELFF. In nucleotides, the CDR3 is TGCGCCAGCAGCCAGAGACAGGGGGCCGACGGGGAGCTGTTTTTT.